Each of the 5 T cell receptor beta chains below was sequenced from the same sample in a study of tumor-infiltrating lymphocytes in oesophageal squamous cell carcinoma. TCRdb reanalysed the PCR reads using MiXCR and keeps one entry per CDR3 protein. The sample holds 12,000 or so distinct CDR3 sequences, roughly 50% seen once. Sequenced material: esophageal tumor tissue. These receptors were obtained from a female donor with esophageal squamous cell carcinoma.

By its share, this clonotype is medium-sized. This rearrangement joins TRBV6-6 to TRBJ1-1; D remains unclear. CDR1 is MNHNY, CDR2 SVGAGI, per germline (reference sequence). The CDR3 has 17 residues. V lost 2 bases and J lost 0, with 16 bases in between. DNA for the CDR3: TGTGCCAGCAGTTACCCACTCGTAAGTGGGATGAACACTGAAGCTTTCTTT. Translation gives CASSYPLVSGMNTEAFF.

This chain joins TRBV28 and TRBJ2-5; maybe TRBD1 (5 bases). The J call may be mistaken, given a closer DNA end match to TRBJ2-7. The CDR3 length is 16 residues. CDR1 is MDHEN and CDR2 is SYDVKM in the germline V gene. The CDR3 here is CASSFNRWPVSYEQYF. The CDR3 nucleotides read TGTGCCAGCAGTTTTAACAGGTGGCCTGTTTCCTACGAGCAGTACTTC.

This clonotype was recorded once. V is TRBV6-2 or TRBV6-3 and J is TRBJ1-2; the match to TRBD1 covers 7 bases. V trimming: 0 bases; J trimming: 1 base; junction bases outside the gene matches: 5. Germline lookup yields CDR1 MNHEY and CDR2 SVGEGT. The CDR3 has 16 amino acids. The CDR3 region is CASSYSQPGGNYGYTF. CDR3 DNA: TGTGCCAGCAGTTACTCCCAACCAGGGGGTAACTATGGCTACACCTTC.

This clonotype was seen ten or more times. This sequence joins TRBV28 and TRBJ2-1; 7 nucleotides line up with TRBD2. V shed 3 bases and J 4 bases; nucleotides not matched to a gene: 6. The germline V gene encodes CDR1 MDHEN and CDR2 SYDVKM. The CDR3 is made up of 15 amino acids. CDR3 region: CASSLGGSTYNEQFF. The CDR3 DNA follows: TGTGCCAGCAGTTTGGGGGGGAGTACTTACAATGAGCAGTTCTTC.

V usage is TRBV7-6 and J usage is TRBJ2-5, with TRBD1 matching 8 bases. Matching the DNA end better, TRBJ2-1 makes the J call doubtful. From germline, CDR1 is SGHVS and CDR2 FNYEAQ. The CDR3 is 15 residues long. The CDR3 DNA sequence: TGTGCCAGCAGCTTAGAAAGGACAGGGAACAATGAGCAGTTCTTC. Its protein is CASSLERTGNNEQFF.